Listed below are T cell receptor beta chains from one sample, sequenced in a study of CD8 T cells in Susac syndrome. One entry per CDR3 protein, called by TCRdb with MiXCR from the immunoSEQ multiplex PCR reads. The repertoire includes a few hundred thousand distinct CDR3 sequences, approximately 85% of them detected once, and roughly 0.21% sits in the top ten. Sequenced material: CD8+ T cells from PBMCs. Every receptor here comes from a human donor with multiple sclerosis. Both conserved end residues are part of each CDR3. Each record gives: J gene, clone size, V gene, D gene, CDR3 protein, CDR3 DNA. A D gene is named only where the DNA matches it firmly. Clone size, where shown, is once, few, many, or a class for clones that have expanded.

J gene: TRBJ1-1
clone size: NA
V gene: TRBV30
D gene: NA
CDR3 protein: CAWYTGIQNTEAFF
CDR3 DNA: TGTGCCTGGTATACAGGGATACAGAACACTGAAGCTTTCTTT

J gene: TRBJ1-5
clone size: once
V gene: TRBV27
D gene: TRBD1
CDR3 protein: CASSFGTGGRQPQHF
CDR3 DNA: TGTGCCAGCAGTTTTGGGACAGGGGGCAGGCAGCCCCAGCATTTT

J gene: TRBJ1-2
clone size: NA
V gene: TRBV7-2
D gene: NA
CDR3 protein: CASSPRNYGYTF
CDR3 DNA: TGTGCCAGCAGCCCCCGGAACTATGGCTACACCTTC

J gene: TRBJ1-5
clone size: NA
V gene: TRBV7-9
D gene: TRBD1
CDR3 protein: CASSRDRGPNQPQHF
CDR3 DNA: TGTGCCAGCAGCCGAGACAGGGGACCGAATCAGCCCCAGCATTTT

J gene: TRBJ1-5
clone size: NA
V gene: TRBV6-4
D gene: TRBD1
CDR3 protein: CASSERPGGGQPQHF
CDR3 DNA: TGTGCCAGCAGTGAACGGCCAGGGGGCGGTCAGCCCCAGCATTTT

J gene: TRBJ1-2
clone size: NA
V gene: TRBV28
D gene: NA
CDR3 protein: CASRELWSYGYTF
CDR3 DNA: TGTGCCAGCAGGGAGTTGTGGTCCTATGGCTACACCTTC

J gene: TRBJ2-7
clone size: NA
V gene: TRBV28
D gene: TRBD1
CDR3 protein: CASSLGAVRDRGLGYEQYF
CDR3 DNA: TGTGCCAGCAGTCTAGGTGCCGTACGGGACAGGGGATTAGGTTACGAGCAGTACTTC

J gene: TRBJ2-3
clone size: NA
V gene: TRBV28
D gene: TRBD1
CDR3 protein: CASSPRTGPHTDTQYF
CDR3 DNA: TGTGCCAGCAGTCCCCGGACAGGCCCCCACACAGATACGCAGTATTTT

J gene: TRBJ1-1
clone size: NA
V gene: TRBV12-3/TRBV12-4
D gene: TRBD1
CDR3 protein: CASSLYRGRWNTEAFF
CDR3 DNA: TGTGCCAGCAGTCTCTACAGGGGGCGATGGAACACTGAAGCTTTCTTT

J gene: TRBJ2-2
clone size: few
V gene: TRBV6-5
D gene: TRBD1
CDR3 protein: CASRPGTGNTGELFF
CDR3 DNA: TGTGCCAGCAGACCTGGGACAGGAAACACCGGGGAGCTGTTTTTT

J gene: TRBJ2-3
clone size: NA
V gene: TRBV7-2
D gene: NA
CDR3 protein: CASSFRSIMGTDTQYF
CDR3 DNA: TGTGCCAGCAGCTTCAGGAGCATAATGGGCACAGATACGCAGTATTTT

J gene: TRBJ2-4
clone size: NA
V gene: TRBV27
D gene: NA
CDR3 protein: CASRMRGGAQNIQYF
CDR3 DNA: TGTGCCAGCAGGATGAGAGGAGGGGCCCAAAACATTCAGTACTTC

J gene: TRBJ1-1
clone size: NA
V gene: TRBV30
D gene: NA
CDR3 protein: CAWEDGMNTEAFF
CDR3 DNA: TGTGCCTGGGAAGACGGTATGAACACTGAAGCTTTCTTT

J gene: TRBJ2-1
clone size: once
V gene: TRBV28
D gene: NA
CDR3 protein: CASSLILGDTIYNEQFF
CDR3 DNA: TGTGCCAGCAGTTTAATCCTCGGGGATACAATTTACAATGAGCAGTTCTTC

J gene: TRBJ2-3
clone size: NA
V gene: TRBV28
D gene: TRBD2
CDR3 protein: CASRPGGGRASDTQYF
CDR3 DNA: TGTGCCAGCAGGCCCGGGGGCGGGAGGGCTTCAGATACGCAGTATTTT

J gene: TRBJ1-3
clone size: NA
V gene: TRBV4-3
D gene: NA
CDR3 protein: CASSQAPDSGNTIYF
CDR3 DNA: TGCGCCAGCAGCCAAGCCCCAGACTCTGGAAACACCATATATTTT

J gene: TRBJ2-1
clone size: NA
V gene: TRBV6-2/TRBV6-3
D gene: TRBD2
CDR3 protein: CASSYSVASGNEQFF
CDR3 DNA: TGTGCCAGCAGTTACTCGGTGGCTAGCGGAAATGAGCAGTTCTTC

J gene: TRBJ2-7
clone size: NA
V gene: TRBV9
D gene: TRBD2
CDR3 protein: CASSAPTGTSGRDGEQYF
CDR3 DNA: TGTGCCAGCAGCGCGCCTACCGGGACTAGCGGGAGAGATGGCGAGCAGTACTTC

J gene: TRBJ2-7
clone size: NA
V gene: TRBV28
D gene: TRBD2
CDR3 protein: CASSSLLSSGTSYEQYF
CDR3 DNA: TGTGCCAGCAGTTCCCTACTAAGTAGCGGGACCTCCTACGAGCAGTACTTC

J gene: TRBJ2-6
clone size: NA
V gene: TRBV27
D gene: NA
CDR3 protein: CATQWAGANVLTF
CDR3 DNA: TGTGCCACCCAATGGGCTGGGGCCAACGTCCTGACTTTC

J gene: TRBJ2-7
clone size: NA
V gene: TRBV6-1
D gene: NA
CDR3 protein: CASTQRRDPPYEQYF
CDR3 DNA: TGTGCCAGCACCCAACGCCGAGATCCCCCCTACGAGCAGTACTTC

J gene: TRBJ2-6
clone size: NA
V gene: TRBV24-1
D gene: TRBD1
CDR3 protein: CATSDPGQGKETGANVLTF
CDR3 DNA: TGTGCCACCAGTGACCCAGGACAGGGGAAAGAAACTGGGGCCAACGTCCTGACTTTC

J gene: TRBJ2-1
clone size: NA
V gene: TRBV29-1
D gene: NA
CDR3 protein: CSVEPMYNEQFF
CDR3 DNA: TGCAGCGTTGAGCCCATGTACAATGAGCAGTTCTTC

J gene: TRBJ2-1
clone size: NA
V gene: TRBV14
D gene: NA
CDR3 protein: CASSPYLDTRGYNEQFF
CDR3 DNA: TGTGCCAGCAGCCCCTACCTGGATACTAGAGGGTACAATGAGCAGTTCTTC

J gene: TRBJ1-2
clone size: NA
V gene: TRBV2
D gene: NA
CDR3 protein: CASSEGGRAYYGYTF
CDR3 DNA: TGTGCCAGCAGTGAAGGTGGCAGGGCCTACTATGGCTACACCTTC

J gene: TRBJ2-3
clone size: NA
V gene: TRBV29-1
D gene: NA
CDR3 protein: CSVEGDEEGTDTQYF
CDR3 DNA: TGCAGCGTTGAAGGCGACGAGGAGGGCACAGATACGCAGTATTTT

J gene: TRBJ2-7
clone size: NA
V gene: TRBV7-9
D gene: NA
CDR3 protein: CASSLGQHEQYF
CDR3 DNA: TGTGCCAGCAGCTTAGGGCAACACGAGCAGTACTTC

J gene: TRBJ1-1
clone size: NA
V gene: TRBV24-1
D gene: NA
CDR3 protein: CATSKTGSTEAFF
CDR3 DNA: TGTGCCACCAGCAAGACAGGTAGCACTGAAGCTTTCTTT

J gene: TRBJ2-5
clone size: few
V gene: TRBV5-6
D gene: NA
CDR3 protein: CASSLASIQETQYF
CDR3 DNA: TGTGCCAGCAGCTTGGCCAGCATACAAGAGACCCAGTACTTC

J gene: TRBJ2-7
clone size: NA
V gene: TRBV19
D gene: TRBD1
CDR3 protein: CASIDREAPYEQYF
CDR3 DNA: TGTGCCAGTATCGACAGGGAAGCACCCTACGAGCAGTACTTC

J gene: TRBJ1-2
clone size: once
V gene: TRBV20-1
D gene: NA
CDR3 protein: CSATSDTYGYTF
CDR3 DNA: TGCAGTGCTACATCCGATACCTATGGCTACACCTTC

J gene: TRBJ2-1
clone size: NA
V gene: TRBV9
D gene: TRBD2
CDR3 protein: CASSVVAGGPNEQFF
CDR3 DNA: TGTGCCAGCAGCGTAGTAGCGGGAGGGCCGAATGAGCAGTTCTTC

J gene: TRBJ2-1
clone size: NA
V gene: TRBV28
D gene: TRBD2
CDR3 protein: CASSRVAGKNNEQFF
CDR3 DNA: TGTGCCAGCAGCCGGGTAGCGGGGAAAAACAATGAGCAGTTCTTC

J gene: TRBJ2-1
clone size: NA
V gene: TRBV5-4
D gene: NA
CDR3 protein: CASSFGSEQFF
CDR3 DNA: TGTGCCAGCAGCTTCGGTAGTGAGCAGTTCTTC

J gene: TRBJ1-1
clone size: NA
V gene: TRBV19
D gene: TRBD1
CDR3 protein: CASNQGAVTEAFF
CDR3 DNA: TGTGCCAGTAACCAGGGGGCCGTGACTGAAGCTTTCTTT

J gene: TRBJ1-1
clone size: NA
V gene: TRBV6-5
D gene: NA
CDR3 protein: CASSRQELDTEAFF
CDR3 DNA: TGTGCCAGCAGTCGACAGGAATTGGACACTGAAGCTTTCTTT

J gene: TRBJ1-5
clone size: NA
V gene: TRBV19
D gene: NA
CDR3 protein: CASSIFGDSNQPQHF
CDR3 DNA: TGTGCCAGTAGTATCTTCGGAGATAGCAATCAGCCCCAGCATTTT

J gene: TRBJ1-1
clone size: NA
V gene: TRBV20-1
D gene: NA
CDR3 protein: CSARDPQSELGNTEAFF
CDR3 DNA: TGCAGTGCTAGAGATCCCCAGTCTGAGTTGGGTAACACTGAAGCTTTCTTT

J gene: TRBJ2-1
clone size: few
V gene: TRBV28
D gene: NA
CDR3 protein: CASSLGSNEQFF
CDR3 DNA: TGTGCCAGCAGTTTAGGGAGCAATGAGCAGTTCTTC

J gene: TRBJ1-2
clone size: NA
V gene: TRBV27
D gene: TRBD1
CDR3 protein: CASSRGQGYYGYTF
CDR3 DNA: TGTGCCAGCAGTCGTGGACAGGGGTATTATGGCTACACCTTC

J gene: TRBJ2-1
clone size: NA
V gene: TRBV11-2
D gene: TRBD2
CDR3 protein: CASSFFFSGTSYNEQFF
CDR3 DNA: TGTGCCAGCAGCTTTTTTTTTAGCGGGACCTCCTACAATGAGCAGTTCTTC

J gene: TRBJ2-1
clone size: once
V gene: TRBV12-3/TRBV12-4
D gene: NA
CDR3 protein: CASSLAGWGNEQFF
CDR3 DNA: TGTGCCAGCAGTTTAGCGGGTTGGGGGAATGAGCAGTTCTTC

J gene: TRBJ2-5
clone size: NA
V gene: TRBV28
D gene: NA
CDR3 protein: CASSLESSWPKETQYF
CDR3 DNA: TGTGCCAGCAGTTTGGAATCCTCATGGCCAAAAGAGACCCAGTACTTC